Sequencing of this T cell receptor (beta chain) was carried out in a study of identical twins. This clonotype occurred a few times. In germline, CDR1 is SQVTM, CDR2 ANQGSEA. Germline trimming cut 4 bases from V and 2 bases from J; bases unmatched to any gene: 5. This CDR3 has 13 residues. Each CDR3 protein is one row after TCRdb ran MiXCR on the 5' RACE reads. The sample has about 470,000 distinct CDR3 sequences, 20% to 30% seen once; the top ten hold over 2.5%. The sample was also linked to a second study, of T cells expressing NK-cell markers. That paper notes: The authors restricted sorting to alpha-beta TCR T cells with an anti-gamma-delta TCR antibody in several experiments. Of CD8+ T cells, roughly 1.0-7.5% belonged to dominant NKG2C+ clonotypes in six donors.

Specimen: CD4+ T cells sorted from blood. The chain is built from TRBV29-1 and TRBJ2-7; TRBD1 matches at 7 bases. This TCR was sampled from a woman aged 18-35 years in good health. The CDR3 is CSVGRQGAYEQYF. Here the CDR3 DNA reads TGCAGCGTTGGGAGGCAGGGGGCCTACGAGCAGTACTTC.